This T cell receptor (beta chain) originates from a study of blood T cell repertoires in COVID-19. In the study overall: The origin of the acute and convalescent COVID-19 samples was the United States, Italy and Spain. PBMCs, B-cell-depleted T cells, or T cells were the source of the cDNA or gDNA that made up the material.

TCRdb's table, derived via immunoSEQ multiplex PCR, lists solely in-frame clones and lacks some. Of 120,000 to 150,000 clones detected, approximately 85% appear once; the ten largest clones hold 6.5% to 9.5%. J lost 6 bases, V lost 4 bases, and 6 bases had no gene match. The CDR3 contains 14 residues. From germline, CDR1 is SGHRS and CDR2 YFSETQ. The sample taken for sequencing was peripheral blood. The clonotype comes from an older woman with COVID-19, enrolled during active disease. This chain connects TRBV5-1 to TRBJ1-2, with 10 nucleotides matching TRBD1. The CDR3: CASSETGGSDGYTF. CDR3 DNA: TGCGCCAGCAGCGAGACAGGGGGCAGCGATGGCTACACCTTC.